A single sample gave rise to the 11 T cell receptor beta chains below, sequenced in a study of cytotoxic CD8 clonotypes in ibrutinib-treated CLL. Here immunoSEQ multiplex PCR was the method, and the copy in TCRdb shows in-frame clones only, minus some. The table lists 300,000 or so clones, roughly 70% of them singletons. The sample consisted of PBMCs, taken after 36 months of ibrutinib treatment. The receptors stem from a human donor with chronic lymphocytic leukemia.

The chain joins TRBV7-9 to TRBJ1-5; D is perhaps TRBD1 (6 bases). Germline V gene lookup returns CDR1 SEHNR and CDR2 FQNEAQ (reference sequence). The length of the CDR3 is 15 residues. V was trimmed by 5 bases and J by 3 bases, leaving 14 bases between them. CDR3 in DNA: TGTGCCAGCAGCCGAACAGGGTCGCTCAATCAGCCCCAGCATTTT. This translates into CASSRTGSLNQPQHF. Based on the CDR3 plus reference TRBV7-9 and TRBJ1-5, the full variable domain is DTGVSQNPRHKITKRGQNVTFRCDPISEHNRLYWYRQTLGQGPEFLTYFQNEAQLEKSRLLSDRFSAERPKGSFSTLEIQRTEQGDSAMYLCASSRTGSLNQPQHFGDGTRLSIL.

This chain uses TRBV10-3 with TRBJ2-2, with a possible D match to TRBD1 (6 bases). Germline CDR1 is ENHRY and CDR2 is SYGVKD. The CDR3 is 15 amino acids. Trimming took 4 bases from V and 0 from J, leaving 9 bases between them. The CDR3 region is CAISVTGSNTGELFF. Written as DNA, the CDR3 is TGTGCCATCAGTGTTACAGGGTCGAACACCGGGGAGCTGTTTTTT.

This clone was recorded only once. This chain uses TRBV6-5 with TRBJ2-1; D remains ambiguous. Deletions cut 5 bases from V and 10 bases from J, with 12 bases between. The CDR3 extends over 12 amino acids. The germline V gene has CDR1 MNHEY and CDR2 SVGAGI. The chain's CDR3 is CASSRIPWEQFF. The CDR3 nucleotides read TGTGCCAGCAGTAGAATCCCCTGGGAGCAGTTCTTC.

The chain is built from TRBV7-2 and TRBJ1-1; 7 bases are a match to TRBD1. Germline trimming cut 6 bases from V and 4 bases from J; bases unmatched to any gene: 5. There are 13 residues in the CDR3. The germline CDR1 and CDR2 sequences are SGHTA and FQGNSA. The CDR3: CASRRQGGTEAFF. DNA of the CDR3: TGTGCCAGCAGGCGGCAGGGGGGCACTGAAGCTTTCTTT.

J is TRBJ1-2 and V is TRBV6-5; D gene unclear. The length of the CDR3 is 14 residues. The germline V gene has CDR1 MNHEY and CDR2 SVGAGI. Trimming cost V 2 bases and J 0 bases, with 7 bases left between them. CDR3 bases: TGTGCCAGCAGTTACGGCCTCTCTAACTATGGCTACACCTTC. It codes for CASSYGLSNYGYTF.

The V gene is TRBV5-1, the J gene TRBJ1-1; a weak D match, TRBD1 (5 bases). The V and J ends lost 5 bases and 0 bases respectively, with 11 bases between them. The CDR3 contains 14 residues. Germline V gives CDR1 SGHRS, CDR2 YFSETQ. CDR3 sequence: CASRGLSMNTEAFF. CDR3 in DNA: TGCGCCAGCAGGGGGCTGAGCATGAACACTGAAGCTTTCTTT.

This chain uses TRBV4-1 with TRBJ1-5; D unresolved. CDR1 is MGHRA and CDR2 is YSYEKL in the germline V gene. Between the trimmed V and J ends, which lost 2 bases and 4 bases, there was a span of 21 bases. This CDR3 has 18 amino acids. CDR3 sequence (DNA): TGCGCCAGCAGCCAATCGACTGCGGGAGGACGGAGAAATCAGCCCCAGCATTTT. Translating it yields CASSQSTAGGRRNQPQHF.

This clone was detected once. For the CDR3, the DNA is TGCGCCAGCAGCCAAGATGTCAGGGGGGTTGAAAACATTCAGTACTTC. Amino acid sequence: CASSQDVRGVENIQYF. The J gene is TRBJ2-4, the V gene TRBV4-1, with D perhaps matching TRBD1 (7 bases). The germline V gene encodes CDR1 MGHRA and CDR2 YSYEKL. The CDR3 extends over 16 amino acids. Trimming shortened V by 0 bases and J by 5 bases, and 14 bases separated the two germline ends.

J is TRBJ2-1 and V is TRBV11-3; D possibly corresponds to TRBD2 (5 bases). The V gene's germline CDR1 is SGHNT and CDR2 YENEEA. Trimming shortened V by 4 bases and J by 10 bases, and 11 bases separated the two germline ends. The CDR3 runs 12 residues. CDR3 region: CASSSNRGEQFF. The CDR3 coding sequence is TGTGCCAGCAGCTCAAACCGAGGGGAGCAGTTCTTC.

This clone was seen a single time. The CDR3: CASSQGGHYEQYF. Here the CDR3 DNA reads TGCGCCAGCAGCCAAGGGGGACACTACGAGCAGTACTTC. The chain combines TRBV4-3 with TRBJ2-7; possibly TRBD1 for D (6 bases). Trimming removed 1 base at V and 3 bases at J, with 7 bases between. This CDR3 has 13 amino acids. The germline V gene encodes CDR1 LGHNA and CDR2 YSLEER.

The V and J genes are TRBV4-1 and TRBJ2-7; 12 bases agree with TRBD1. CDR3 size: 16 residues. Trimming cost V 4 bases and J 4 bases; bases outside gene matches: 8. Germline CDR1 MGHRA, CDR2 YSYEKL. CDR3 loop: CASSPYPGQGAYEQYF. The CDR3 DNA is TGCGCCAGCAGCCCCTATCCGGGACAGGGGGCTTACGAGCAGTACTTC.